This TCR beta chain was documented in a study of blood T cell repertoires in COVID-19. Background on the study: T cells, B-cell-depleted T cells, or PBMCs provided the cDNA or gDNA that served as material.

Trimming took 2 bases from V and 9 from J, leaving 9 bases between them. The CDR3 spans 12 residues. From germline, CDR1 is MGHRA and CDR2 YSYEKL. Libraries were prepared by immunoSEQ multiplex PCR; TCRdb keeps only in-frame clonotypes and omits some of them. The repertoire holds more than 200,000 clones, 84% seen once, with under 5% in the top ten. The sequence derives from a man between 45 and 60 years old with active or convalescent COVID-19. Sequencing input: peripheral blood. The gene calls are TRBV4-1 and TRBJ2-3; D possibly corresponds to TRBD2 (6 bases). The DNA of the CDR3 is TGCGCCAGCAGCCAACCACTAGCAACGCAGTATTTT. It codes for CASSQPLATQYF.